These 9 T cell receptor beta chains were sequenced from one sample in a study of Tregs in tolerant kidney transplant recipients. This table comes from immunoSEQ multiplex PCR, and its TCRdb copy is limited to in-frame clones, with some not included. Of 50,000 to 65,000 clones in the sample, about 89% were seen once. Recipients received nonmyeloablative bone marrow transplants from related graft donors, with transient mixed chimerism. The sample was CD4+ T cells from blood (PBMCs), taken 6 months after the transplant. The receptors were gathered from a human patient who received a combined kidney and bone marrow transplant. Some T cells may have come from the graft donor.

This chain connects TRBV4-1 to TRBJ2-3, with D possibly TRBD2 on 7 matching bases. CDR3 length: 15 amino acids. The germline V gene has CDR1 MGHRA and CDR2 YSYEKL. Deletions cut 4 bases from V and 3 bases from J, with 14 bases between. The CDR3 is CASSPWRGRTDTQYF. CDR3 in DNA: TGCGCCAGCAGCCCTTGGCGGGGGCGGACAGATACGCAGTATTTT.

V is TRBV12-5 and J is TRBJ2-7; tentatively, D is TRBD2 (5 bases). This CDR3 has 13 residues. Germline assignment: CDR1 LGHNT and CDR2 FRNRAP. With 0 bases removed from V and 3 bases from J, the gap between germline ends came to 6 bases. The CDR3 protein is CASGLVRGYEQYF. The CDR3 DNA reads as TGTGCTAGTGGTTTGGTACGGGGCTACGAGCAGTACTTC.

The chain links TRBV5-1 to TRBJ2-5; a possible D gene is TRBD1 (5 bases). This CDR3 is built from 15 residues. The germline V and J ends were trimmed by 0 bases and 7 bases, with 16 bases remaining between them. CDR1 and CDR2 from the germline V gene are SGHRS and YFSETQ. The CDR3 here is CASSLALRQLATQYF. CDR3 nucleotides: TGCGCCAGCAGCTTGGCCCTCAGACAGTTGGCGACCCAGTACTTC.

The V gene is TRBV5-1, the J gene TRBJ1-3; the D gene is possibly TRBD1 (5 bases). Germline CDR1 and CDR2: SGHRS and YFSETQ. The CDR3 loop spans 14 amino acids. V was clipped by 3 bases and J by 4 bases, with 11 bases between them. CDR3 in DNA: TGCGCCAGCAGCTCCACGGGGGGAGGAAACACCATATATTTT. Translating it yields CASSSTGGGNTIYF.

This clone was observed a handful of times. The genes are TRBV6-4 and TRBJ1-3, with D perhaps matching TRBD1 (6 bases). V shed 4 bases and J shed 2 bases, with 24 bases lying between them. Germline CDR1 and CDR2: MRHNA and SNTAGT. The CDR3 is made up of 19 amino acids. The CDR3 DNA follows: TGTGCCAGCAGTGGGAAGGTCGACTTCACAGGGTCAACTGGAAACACCATATATTTT. Its protein product is CASSGKVDFTGSTGNTIYF.

This clone was detected once. The chain uses TRBV30 and TRBJ2-1; 8 bases agree with TRBD2. The CDR3 covers 16 residues. Trimming at V came to 0 bases and at J to 9 bases, leaving 13 bases not matched to a gene. Germline V CDR1 and CDR2: GTSNPN, SVGIG (reference sequence). CDR3 bases: TGTGCCTGGAGTGTACGGAGTAGCGGGATAAGGGTTGAGCAGTTCTTC. It is translated as CAWSVRSSGIRVEQFF.

The CDR3: CASSSASTIETQYF. CDR3 coding DNA: TGCGCCAGCAGCTCTGCCTCCACAATAGAGACCCAGTACTTC. V and J are TRBV5-1 and TRBJ2-5; D is undetermined. V was shortened by 3 bases and J by 4 bases, with 13 bases between the two germline ends. Per germline, CDR1 SGHRS and CDR2 YFSETQ. The CDR3 runs 14 residues.

V and J are TRBV11-2 and TRBJ2-1, with a possible D match to TRBD2 (5 bases). The germline gives CDR1 SGHAT, CDR2 FQNNGV. Trimming removed 0 bases from V and 2 bases from J, with 11 bases in between. The CDR3 loop spans 16 amino acids. The CDR3 DNA reads as TGTGCCAGCAGCTTAGAACTAGGAGTAACCTACAATGAGCAGTTCTTC. Amino acid sequence: CASSLELGVTYNEQFF. Looking up the rest from reference TRBV11-2 and TRBJ2-1 gives the full variable domain: EAGVAQSPRYKIIEKRQSVAFWCNPISGHATLYWYQQILGQGPKLLIQFQNNGVVDDSQLPKDRFSAERLKGVDSTLKIQPAKLEDSAVYLCASSLELGVTYNEQFFGPGTRLTVL.

This clone was counted once. The CDR3 region has the DNA TGTGCCAGCAGGCCAACAGGGGAAGCTTCTGGCGAGCAGTACTTC. Translation gives CASRPTGEASGEQYF. The J gene is TRBJ2-7, the V gene TRBV6-1; 7 positions match TRBD1. CDR1 is MNHNS, CDR2 SASEGT, per germline. The CDR3 extends over 15 amino acids. Trimming cost V 6 bases and J 6 bases; bases outside gene matches: 14.